A single sample is the source of the 24 T cell receptor beta chains below, sequenced in a study of beta chain features in type 1 diabetes. Reverse transcription of all isolated RNA meant that expressed TCRB transcripts were sequenced. Method: immunoSEQ multiplex PCR; TCRdb's copy keeps in-frame clones and lacks some. In the table there are approximately 250,000 clones, about 9.3% of which are singletons. The sequencing input was naive CD4+ T cells from blood. The source of these receptors is a woman aged 18-35 years in good health.

The chain is built from TRBV30 and TRBJ2-2, with 7 nucleotides matching TRBD2. Germline trimming cut 0 bases from V and 4 bases from J; bases unmatched to any gene: 11. The CDR3 contains 17 residues. Germline lookup yields CDR1 GTSNPN and CDR2 SVGIG (reference sequence). The CDR3 DNA is TGTGCCTGGAGTGTAAGAAACGGGAGGACCCGCACCGGGGAGCTGTTTTTT. Translation: CAWSVRNGRTRTGELFF. Full variable domain (remainder filled in from reference TRBV30 and TRBJ2-2): SQTIHQWPATLVQPVGSPLSLECTVEGTSNPNLYWYRQAAGRGLQLLFYSVGIGQISSEVPQNLSASRPQDRQFILSSKKLLLSDSGFYLCAWSVRNGRTRTGELFFGEGSRLTVL.

This clone was observed a few times. This chain connects TRBV5-1 to TRBJ2-3; D is unclear. Deletions cut 0 bases from V and 4 bases from J, with 3 bases between. Germline values: CDR1 SGHRS, CDR2 YFSETQ. The CDR3 totals 12 residues. Here the CDR3 DNA reads TGCGCCAGCAGCTTGGTCGCAGATACGCAGTATTTT. This sequence encodes CASSLVADTQYF.

This clone was seen a handful of times. This sequence joins TRBV30 and TRBJ1-1; 8 bases align to TRBD1. Germline V gene data show CDR1 as GTSNPN and CDR2 as SVGIG (reference sequence). The CDR3 sequence is 12 residues long. V trimming: 5 bases; J trimming: 4 bases; junction bases outside the gene matches: 3. CDR3 sequence: CAWDRGSTEAFF. The CDR3 DNA reads as TGTGCCTGGGACAGGGGAAGCACTGAAGCTTTCTTT.

The chain combines TRBV11-2 with TRBJ2-7; 8 nucleotides agree with TRBD2. The CDR3 covers 14 residues. V lost 8 bases, J lost 5 bases, and 11 bases stayed unmatched. Germline V gene sequence: CDR1 SGHAT, CDR2 FQNNGV. CDR3 nucleotides: TGTGCCAGCCGGACTAGCAGGGTTTCACACGAGCAGTACTTC. It yields the protein CASRTSRVSHEQYF.

In nucleotides, the CDR3 is TGTGCCAGCAGCTTGGAGTCAGGGGGTCATACGCAGTATTTT. Its translation is CASSLESGGHTQYF. The chain carries TRBV5-4 and TRBJ2-3; 7 nucleotides agree with TRBD1. Looked up from germline, CDR1 is SGHNT and CDR2 is YYREEE (reference sequence). The V gene end was trimmed by 0 bases and the J gene end by 7 bases; junction bases not matched to a gene: 5. The CDR3 spans 14 residues.

The table lists this clone with a few counts. The chain employs TRBV19 and TRBJ2-3; possible D gene TRBD1, 6 bases. Per the germline V gene, CDR1 is LNHDA and CDR2 is SQIVND (reference sequence). The length of the CDR3 is 13 residues. V was pared by 7 bases and J by 1 base, with 9 bases between. This CDR3 is CASMYRGTDTQYF. CDR3 in DNA: TGTGCCAGTATGTACAGGGGCACAGATACGCAGTATTTT.

This clone was observed a handful of times. The chain has TRBV11-2 and TRBJ2-5; no definite D call. CDR3 length: 14 amino acids. Looked up from germline, CDR1 is SGHAT and CDR2 is FQNNGV. Trimming pared 3 bases from V and 7 bases from J, leaving 15 bases between. The CDR3 protein is CASSFVPSPGTQYF. The CDR3 DNA follows: TGTGCCAGCAGCTTCGTTCCCTCCCCGGGGACCCAGTACTTC.

A few counts support this clone. The V gene is TRBV2, the J gene TRBJ1-1, with no clear D. CDR1 and CDR2 from the germline V gene are SNHLY and FYNNEI. The CDR3 extends over 13 amino acids. Trimming took off 5 bases at V and 2 bases at J, with 9 bases between the two ends. CDR3 residues: CASSWRINTEAFF. The CDR3 DNA reads TGTGCCAGCAGTTGGAGGATAAACACTGAAGCTTTCTTT.

V is TRBV6-6 and J is TRBJ1-6, with 9 bases fitting TRBD1. CDR3 size: 14 residues. Germline values: CDR1 MNHNY, CDR2 SVGAGI (reference sequence). V lost 4 bases and J lost 6; bases outside the gene matches: 1. The CDR3 DNA reads TGTGCCAGCAGTTCGGGACAGGGTAATTCACCCCTCCACTTT. It specifies CASSSGQGNSPLHF.

V usage is TRBV19 and J usage is TRBJ2-7; perhaps TRBD1 as D (6 bases). CDR1 is LNHDA, CDR2 SQIVND, per germline (reference sequence). This CDR3 spans 14 amino acids. Trimming left V 5 bases short and J 5 bases short, with 16 bases between. The CDR3 sequence is CASSPRDILNEQYF. The CDR3 DNA is TGTGCCAGTAGTCCCCGGGACATTCTAAACGAGCAGTACTTC.

This clone was seen only a few times. The chain has TRBV7-9 and TRBJ2-7; 9 bases map to TRBD1. The CDR3 has 15 residues. The germline V gene encodes CDR1 SEHNR and CDR2 FQNEAQ (reference sequence). Unmatched junction bases numbered 10, after V lost 5 bases and J lost 5 bases. The CDR3 protein is CASSRIGQGPNEQYF. Here the CDR3 DNA reads TGTGCCAGCAGCAGAATCGGACAGGGGCCAAACGAGCAGTACTTC.

The chain joins TRBV7-8 to TRBJ2-1; possible D gene TRBD2, 5 bases. Germline CDR1 and CDR2: SGHVS and FQNEAQ. Trimming removed 3 bases from V and 7 bases from J, with 16 bases in between. The CDR3 loop spans 15 amino acids. The CDR3 DNA is TGTGCCAGCAGCTTGCCGGTGGGAGTCTCAAATGAGCAGTTCTTC. This encodes CASSLPVGVSNEQFF.

Only a few counts were recorded for this clone. CDR3 sequence reads: CASSLVFSGGAWNTGELFF. The CDR3, as DNA: TGTGCCAGCAGCTTAGTCTTTAGCGGGGGGGCCTGGAACACCGGGGAGCTGTTTTTT. The chain has TRBV7-8 and TRBJ2-2; 11 bases are shared with TRBD2. Trimming cost V 1 base and J 1 base; bases outside gene matches: 8. This CDR3 is built from 19 residues. Germline CDR1 is SGHVS and CDR2 is FQNEAQ. The entire variable domain, with the rest obtained from reference TRBV7-8 and TRBJ2-2, is as follows: GAGVSQSPRYKVAKRGQDVALRCDPISGHVSLFWYQQALGQGPEFLTYFQNEAQLDKSGLPSDRFFAERPEGSVSTLKIQRTQQEDSAVYLCASSLVFSGGAWNTGELFFGEGSRLTVL.

Only one count was recorded for this clone. This chain links TRBV7-9 with TRBJ1-2, with D maybe TRBD1 (5 bases). V shed 1 base and J shed 8 bases, with 17 bases lying between them. Germline loops: CDR1 SEHNR, CDR2 FQNEAQ (reference sequence). The CDR3 consists of 15 residues. The CDR3 loop is CASSLGEGANWGYTF. The CDR3 region has the DNA TGTGCCAGCAGCTTAGGGGAAGGGGCCAACTGGGGCTACACCTTC.

CDR3 amino acids: CASSPRVNTGELFF. The CDR3 coding sequence is TGTGCCAGCAGCCCGAGGGTGAACACCGGGGAGCTGTTTTTT. The chain has TRBV14 and TRBJ2-2; maybe TRBD2 (5 bases). This CDR3 region has 14 residues. Trimming pared 4 bases from V and 1 base from J, leaving 7 bases between. Germline CDR1 reads SGHDN; CDR2 reads FVKESK.

This clone has just a few counts. The chain has TRBV27 and TRBJ1-6; TRBD1 agrees at 9 bases. From germline, CDR1 is MNHEY and CDR2 SMNVEV (reference sequence). The V and J ends lost 3 bases and 8 bases, in that order; junction bases with no gene match: 11. This CDR3 comprises 17 residues. CDR3 sequence reads: CASSFSTGTGPYSPLHF. The CDR3 bases are TGTGCCAGCAGTTTCTCTACCGGGACAGGGCCTTATTCACCCCTCCACTTT.

This clone was recorded a few times. The chain links TRBV9 to TRBJ2-3, with D perhaps TRBD1 (5 bases). The germline CDR1 and CDR2 sequences are SGDLS and YYNGEE. The CDR3 has 15 residues. The ends were cut back, 0 bases at V and 3 bases at J, with 11 bases in the middle. This chain's CDR3 is CASSVAQGWTDTQYF. The CDR3 DNA is TGTGCCAGCAGCGTAGCGCAGGGTTGGACAGATACGCAGTATTTT. Full variable domain (missing parts from reference TRBV9 and TRBJ2-3): DSGVTQTPKHLITATGQRVTLRCSPRSGDLSVYWYQQSLDQGLQFLIQYYNGEERAKGNILERFSAQQFPDLHSELNLSSLELGDSALYFCASSVAQGWTDTQYFGPGTRLTVL.

This clone has more than one count but fewer than ten. The chain recombines TRBV5-4 with TRBJ1-5, with 7 positions matching TRBD1. There are 13 residues in the CDR3. CDR1 and CDR2 from the germline V gene are SGHNT and YYREEE (reference sequence). J lost 14 bases, V lost 3 bases, and 11 bases had no gene match. CDR3 nucleotides: TGTGCCAGCAGCTCGACAGGGTTCTCGGGTGAGCATTTT. Residues: CASSSTGFSGEHF. The variable domain in full, completed from reference TRBV5-4 and TRBJ1-5, reads ETGVTQSPTHLIKTRGQQVTLRCSSQSGHNTVSWYQQALGQGPQFIFQYYREEENGRGNFPPRFSGLQFPNYSSELNVNALELDDSALYLCASSSTGFSGEHFGDGTRLSIL.

The rearrangement joins TRBV7-2 to TRBJ1-1; the D is unclear. The V gene's germline CDR1 is SGHTA and CDR2 FQGNSA. V lost 4 bases, J lost 2 bases, and 11 bases lay in between. CDR3 size: 14 residues. The CDR3 DNA is TGTGCCAGCAGCTCAACAGTCTTCAACACTGAAGCTTTCTTT. Protein sequence: CASSSTVFNTEAFF.

V is TRBV7-9 and J is TRBJ1-1; TRBD1 matches at 7 bases. Germline lookup yields CDR1 SEHNR and CDR2 FQNEAQ (reference sequence). CDR3 size: 14 residues. V lost 5 bases to trimming and J lost 5 bases; unmatched junction nucleotides: 8. The CDR3 sequence: CASSQGQRKTEAFF. The CDR3 nucleotides read TGTGCCAGCAGCCAGGGACAGCGAAAGACTGAAGCTTTCTTT.

This clone occurred a few times. The rearrangement joins TRBV29-1 to TRBJ2-7; 7 nucleotides align to TRBD2. Germline V gives CDR1 SQVTM, CDR2 ANQGSEA. This CDR3 spans 12 amino acids. V lost 6 bases to trimming and J lost 6 bases; unmatched junction nucleotides: 8. The DNA of the CDR3 is TGCAGCGTCGAGGGAGGGCTCGGCGAGCAGTACTTC. This translates into CSVEGGLGEQYF.

This clone was seen a few times. The genes are TRBV6-5 and TRBJ1-5; TRBD1 aligns across 8 bases. The V segment lost 6 bases and the J segment 3 bases; nucleotides outside the gene matches: 7. CDR3 size: 15 residues. In germline, CDR1 is MNHEY, CDR2 SVGAGI. The DNA of the CDR3 is TGTGCCAGCAGGGCGCAGGGGGCTTACAATCAGCCCCAGCATTTT. It translates to CASRAQGAYNQPQHF.

This clone was seen a few times. The rearrangement uses TRBV6-5 and TRBJ2-1; maybe TRBD2 (6 bases). With 2 bases removed from V and 0 bases from J, the gap between germline ends came to 11 bases. Germline-derived CDR1 and CDR2 are MNHEY and SVGAGI. This CDR3 comprises 16 residues. CDR3 DNA sequence: TGTGCCAGCAGTTACGGGGGGAAGGGCTCCTACAATGAGCAGTTCTTC. It encodes CASSYGGKGSYNEQFF.

This clone was seen a handful of times. V gene TRBV15 combines with J gene TRBJ1-1; tentatively, D is TRBD1 (5 bases). From germline, CDR1 is LNHNV and CDR2 YYDKDF (reference sequence). The CDR3 length is 13 residues. The ends were cut back, 0 bases at V and 8 bases at J, with 10 bases in the middle. The CDR3 reads CATSRDGAGEAFF. CDR3 DNA sequence: TGTGCCACCAGCAGAGATGGGGCAGGAGAAGCTTTCTTT.